This record concerns one TCR beta chain sequence. Its specificity is unknown. The CDR3 does not close with the conserved phenylalanine or tryptophan, likely indicating a read error. This sample is drawn from a study of breast tumors, draining lymph nodes, adjacent tissues. Study-level results: The lymph node origin of tumor T cells was framed as consistent with a hypothesis, not demonstrated. Findings are consistent with lymph node origin and intratumoral expansion of most tumor T cells. Tumor repertoires ranked between lymph nodes and nontumor tissue in diversity, with V and J gene preferences.

This CDR3 has 16 amino acids. The trim removed 3 bases at V and 3 bases at J, leaving 8 bases unmatched. CDR1 is MNHEY and CDR2 is SVGEGT in the germline V gene. The lymph nodes were axillary draining lymph nodes from breast cancer patients. MiXCR was run by TCRdb on the multiplex PCR reads, yielding one entry per CDR3 protein. Of approximately 250,000 distinct CDR3 sequences in the sample, 30% to 35% were seen once. This sequence originates from a female donor with breast cancer. Some clones in this sample may be carry-over from other donors' samples. Sequencing used axillary lymph node tissue. V usage is TRBV6-2 or TRBV6-3 and J usage is TRBJ1-5, with 7 bases aligning to TRBD1. CDR3 DNA sequence: TGTGCCAGCAGTTATCTTGGGACAGCCTCCAATCAGCCCCAGCATTCT. Translation: CASSYLGTASNQPQHS.